Below, 23 T cell receptor beta chains from the same sample are listed, as sequenced in a study of blood T cells in healthy people across ages. For the second PCR, which ran for 7 to 11 cycles, a sample-barcoded 5' primer and a J-beta primer mix were used. A single record per CDR3 protein comes from TCRdb applying MiXCR to the 5' RACE reads. This sample has roughly 1.6 million distinct CDR3 sequences, with roughly 32% found just once. Specimen: blood. The receptor set was obtained from a woman aged 25-40 years in good health.

This clonotype was detected only a few times. The J gene is TRBJ2-7, the V gene TRBV12-3 or TRBV12-4, with D possibly TRBD1 on 5 matching bases. CDR3 length: 14 residues. Trimming took 4 bases from V and 2 from J, leaving 12 bases between them. The CDR3 sequence is CASSSTAYTYEQYF. The DNA for the CDR3 is TGTGCCAGCAGTTCGACAGCGTACACCTACGAGCAGTACTTC.

The V and J genes are TRBV28 and TRBJ2-1; TRBD1 is a possible D gene (6 bases). The DNA end is a closer match to TRBJ2-7, so the J assignment may be wrong. The CDR3 covers 16 residues. In germline, CDR1 is MDHEN, CDR2 SYDVKM. CDR3 region: CASSEVGGNLYNEQYF. The DNA for the CDR3 is TGTGCCAGCAGCGAAGTTGGGGGCAACTTATACAATGAGCAGTACTTC.

This clonotype was detected ten times or more. The chain combines TRBV10-3 with TRBJ2-7; D gene uncertain. Germline CDR1 ENHRY, CDR2 SYGVKD. The V and J ends lost 2 bases and 5 bases respectively, with 7 bases between them. The CDR3 runs 12 residues. Here the CDR3 reads CAISEGPNEQYF. The CDR3 DNA reads TGTGCCATCAGTGAGGGGCCGAACGAGCAGTACTTC.

The gene calls are TRBV15 and TRBJ2-7; possibly TRBD1 for D (6 bases). The end of the DNA aligns better with TRBJ2-5, so the J call may be wrong. Germline V gene sequence: CDR1 LNHNV, CDR2 YYDKDF (reference sequence). CDR3 length equals 16 residues. The CDR3 nucleotides are TGTGCCACCAGCAGAGATCGGGACAAGCAGGGGGAGACCCAGTACTTC. Its protein product is CATSRDRDKQGETQYF.

This clonotype was observed a few times. V is TRBV20-1 and J is TRBJ2-1, with 7 positions matching TRBD1. Trimming cost V 0 bases and J 6 bases; bases outside gene matches: 8. Germline-derived CDR1 and CDR2 are DFQATT and SNEGSKA (reference sequence). This CDR3 is 15 amino acids long. The CDR3 DNA sequence: TGCAGTGCTAGAGATCTTGGACAGGCTCTCAATGAGCAGTTCTTC. Translation: CSARDLGQALNEQFF.

On this clonotype: This may be a read error, as it is one base from a much larger clone. The chain is built from TRBV29-1 and TRBJ2-5, with 7 bases lining up with TRBD2. In germline, CDR1 is SQVTM, CDR2 ANQGSEA. The length of the CDR3 is 14 residues. The CDR3 loop is CGVQGLAVEETQYF. The CDR3 DNA follows: TGCGGCGTGCAGGGTCTAGCGGTCGAAGAGACCCAGTACTTC. Variable domain in full (rest from reference TRBV29-1 and TRBJ2-5): SAVISQKPSRDICQRGTSLTIQCQVDSQVTMMFWYRQQPGQSLTLIATANQGSEATYESGFVIDKFPISRPNLTFSTLTVSNMSPEDSSIYLCGVQGLAVEETQYFGPGTRLLVL.

This clonotype was recorded at least ten times. This sequence joins TRBV18 and TRBJ2-7; the D is unclear. V lost 6 bases to trimming and J lost 3 bases, with 15 bases between them. Germline V lookup: CDR1 KGHSH, CDR2 LQKENI. The CDR3 is 14 amino acids. As DNA, the CDR3 is TGTGCCAGCTCCCCCCCTGGTAGGGACTACGAGCAGTACTTC. Protein: CASSPPGRDYEQYF.

A few counts support this clonotype. The chain links TRBV10-3 to TRBJ2-2; D remains unclear. The V and J ends lost 9 bases and 2 bases respectively, with 19 bases between them. CDR3 length equals 16 residues. Per germline, CDR1 ENHRY and CDR2 SYGVKD. The CDR3 reads CAIRLTWSGNTGELFF. The CDR3 bases are TGTGCCATTCGACTTACCTGGTCCGGTAACACCGGGGAGCTGTTTTTT.

The chain joins TRBV5-1 to TRBJ2-6; 11 bases agree with TRBD2. There are 18 residues in the CDR3. The germline V gene encodes CDR1 SGHRS and CDR2 YFSETQ. V lost 5 bases and J lost 0; bases outside the gene matches: 7. CDR3 nucleotide sequence: TGCGCCAGCAGACCCGGGACTAGCGGTGCCTCTGGGGCCAACGTCCTGACTTTC. Translating gives CASRPGTSGASGANVLTF.

The gene calls are TRBV28 and TRBJ2-4; D may be TRBD2 (5 bases). Germline CDR1 and CDR2: MDHEN and SYDVKM. The ends were cut back, 11 bases at V and 3 bases at J, with 23 bases in the middle. The CDR3 has 16 residues. CDR3: CASQFLSGNGKNIQYF. CDR3 DNA sequence: TGTGCCTCCCAGTTCCTTTCCGGGAATGGCAAAAACATTCAGTACTTC.

A note on this clonotype: At one end the junction does not follow the germline gene, possibly because of a read error. The chain carries TRBV7-3 and TRBJ2-3, with D possibly being TRBD2 (6 bases). The CDR3 has 18 amino acids. Germline V CDR1 and CDR2: SGHTA, FQGTGA. CDR3 sequence reads: CVSSQWDASDITTGTQYF. CDR3 DNA: TGTGTCAGCAGCCAGTGGGACGCTAGCGACATTACCACAGGTACGCAGTATTTT.

The chain has TRBV7-8 and TRBJ2-1, with 10 nucleotides matching TRBD2. The CDR3 has 17 amino acids. CDR1 and CDR2 from the germline V gene are SGHVS and FQNEAQ. The J segment lost 8 bases and the V segment lost 11 bases, leaving 21 bases of the junction unmatched. The CDR3 nucleotides read TGTGCCTCCTTGGGGTTAGCGGGAGGAACAGCGGTCGATGAGCAGTTCTTC. This translates into CASLGLAGGTAVDEQFF.

The gene calls are TRBV6-1 and TRBJ1-6, with a possible D match to TRBD1 (5 bases). This CDR3 region has 15 residues. From germline, CDR1 is MNHNS and CDR2 SASEGT. V was trimmed by 3 bases and J by 9 bases, leaving 15 bases between them. The CDR3 DNA reads as TGTGCCAGCAGTGACTTGGGGTATGGGGGTTCACCCCTCCACTTT. Amino acids: CASSDLGYGGSPLHF.

The CDR3 nucleotides read TGCAGTGCTAGATCTAATACGCAGTATTTT. This codes for CSARSNTQYF. This chain uses TRBV20-1 with TRBJ2-3; D unresolved. The CDR3 runs to 10 residues. V lost 2 bases to trimming and J lost 7 bases, with 4 bases between them. In germline, CDR1 is DFQATT, CDR2 SNEGSKA (reference sequence).

This clonotype turned up a few times. The V and J genes are TRBV10-3 and TRBJ1-2; D perhaps matches TRBD1 (5 bases). Trimming removed 3 bases at V and 4 bases at J, with 15 bases between. Germline V gene lookup returns CDR1 ENHRY and CDR2 SYGVKD. The CDR3 consists of 15 residues. The CDR3 loop is CAISDPPGVSYGYTF. The CDR3 nucleotides read TGTGCCATCAGTGACCCTCCGGGGGTAAGCTATGGCTACACCTTC.

With regard to this clonotype: A much larger clone is a single base away; this may be a read error. V usage is TRBV20-1 and J usage is TRBJ2-7; 7 positions agree with TRBD2. The CDR3 consists of 17 residues. The germline CDR1 and CDR2 sequences are DFQATT and SNEGSKA (reference sequence). CDR3 DNA: TGCAGTGCTAGAGATAGAGAGGCGGGGGTTTTTCCCTACGAGCGGTACTTC. Residues: CSARDREAGVFPYERYF.

This clonotype was seen at least ten times. The chain links TRBV12-3 or TRBV12-4 to TRBJ2-5; the match to TRBD1 covers 8 bases. With V trimmed by 6 bases and J by 2 bases, 8 bases remained unmatched. The CDR3 length is 15 residues. CDR3 protein: CASSPGQGGQETQYF. For the CDR3, the DNA is TGTGCCAGCAGCCCAGGACAGGGCGGTCAAGAGACCCAGTACTTC.

The J gene is TRBJ2-3, the V gene TRBV5-6; 11 bases are shared with TRBD1. V was pared by 4 bases and J by 3 bases, with 7 bases of the junction left unmatched. This CDR3 contains 16 residues. The V gene's germline CDR1 is SGHDT and CDR2 YYEEEE. The CDR3 loop reads CASSQGDRGVTDTQYF. The CDR3 DNA reads TGTGCCAGCAGCCAAGGGGACAGGGGGGTAACAGATACGCAGTATTTT.

The sample holds a few counts of this clonotype. The V call is TRBV9, the J call TRBJ2-1; D remains ambiguous. The germline V gene has CDR1 SGDLS and CDR2 YYNGEE. The germline V and J ends were trimmed by 0 bases and 7 bases, with 8 bases remaining between them. The CDR3 loop spans 13 amino acids. CDR3 in amino acids: CASSVDSSNEQFF. The CDR3, as DNA: TGTGCCAGCAGCGTAGACTCCTCAAATGAGCAGTTCTTC.

The chain joins TRBV2 to TRBJ2-7; TRBD2 matches 8 bases. The V segment lost 6 bases and the J segment 6 bases; nucleotides outside the gene matches: 4. Looked up from germline, CDR1 is SNHLY and CDR2 is FYNNEI. The CDR3 extends over 12 amino acids. CDR3 in amino acids: CASSRLAPEQYF. Written as DNA, the CDR3 is TGTGCCAGCAGCCGACTAGCGCCCGAGCAGTACTTC. Combining the CDR3 with reference TRBV2 and TRBJ2-7 gives the whole variable domain EPEVTQTPSHQVTQMGQEVILRCVPISNHLYFYWYRQILGQKVEFLVSFYNNEISEKSEIFDDQFSVERPDGSNFTLKIRSTKLEDSAMYFCASSRLAPEQYFGPGTRLTVT.

In the case of this clonotype: Possible read error: a much larger clone is one base away. The chain recombines TRBV4-1 with TRBJ2-7, with D unclear. Per germline, CDR1 MGHRA and CDR2 YSYEKL. The CDR3 extends over 13 amino acids. CDR3 sequence: CARSQEAPYEQYF. DNA for the CDR3: TGCGCCCGCAGCCAAGAGGCCCCCTACGAGCAGTACTTC.

This clonotype was seen more than once but under ten times. The V gene is TRBV2, the J gene TRBJ2-7; D not certain. V gave up 7 bases and J gave up 0 bases, with 7 bases separating them. The CDR3 is 12 residues long. The V gene's germline CDR1 is SNHLY and CDR2 FYNNEI. CDR3 bases: TGTGCCAGCAACCCCGGCTCCTACGAGCAGTACTTC. Translated: CASNPGSYEQYF.

This rearrangement joins TRBV7-2 to TRBJ1-2; 7 bases map to TRBD1. J was trimmed by 5 bases and V by 3 bases; bases with no gene match: 9. The CDR3 has 15 amino acids. CDR1 is SGHTA and CDR2 is FQGNSA in the germline V gene. CDR3 residues: CASSFGARGPYGYTF. DNA for the CDR3: TGTGCCAGCAGCTTTGGGGCAAGGGGGCCTTATGGCTACACCTTC. Drawing the rest from reference TRBV7-2 and TRBJ1-2, the complete variable domain is GAGVSQSPSNKVTEKGKDVELRCDPISGHTALYWYRQSLGQGLEFLIYFQGNSAPDKSGLPSDRFSAERTGGSVSTLTIQRTQQEDSAVYLCASSFGARGPYGYTFGSGTRLTVV.